This TCR beta chain was sequenced for a study of molecular identifiers for immune sequencing clone quantification (dated by TCRdb to the late 2010s). Background on the whole study: For a replicate experiment, the RNA from either 20,000 or 100,000 naive CD8 T cells was divided into five aliquots, and four of those aliquots went on to sequencing. This methods study used CD8 T cells to benchmark TCR RNA copy counting and molecular-identifier clustering-based TCR repertoire sequencing (MIDCIRS).

The CDR3 contains 16 residues, cysteine and phenylalanine counted. Here the CDR3 DNA is all that survives: 48 bases in frame from base 1. V gives up 0 bases and J gives up 1 base, and the segment between their germline ends measures 11 bases. From a lookup of the germline V gene, CDR1 and CDR2 are SGHDT and YYEEEE. Libraries of naive CD8 T cells were generated from roughly 21,000 to 960,000 sorted cells, with 10%, 30% or 50% of the purified RNA used. On a BD FACSAria II, naive CD8 T cells were FACS-sorted as CD8+CD4-CCR7+CD45RA+ and collected into RLT Plus buffer. To test detection sensitivity, Jurkat RNA equal to ten TCR copies was added to samples of about 20,000-1,000,000 naive CD8 T cells. Enrichment of CD8 T cells was done with RosetteSep CD8+ T Cell Enrichment Cocktail plus Ficoll-Paque, and ACK red cell lysis came afterward. The research as a whole found: About 3 recovered TCR RNA copies per cell were obtained by modeling, versus roughly 9.7 by digital PCR, implying a capture efficiency of 25% to 30%. Identical TCR molecules sharing a barcode could cause highly expanded clone sizes to be underestimated. When barcode sub-clustering was not used, chimeric consensus sequences inflated TCR diversity, with chimeras reaching as high as 47%. Naive libraries contained spiked-in Jurkat TCR RNA (approximately 10 copies' worth), which is not part of the donor repertoire. A single cell's worth of spiked-in Jurkat TCR RNA was reported detectable even among about a million naive CD8 T cells. In CMV-specific effector cells, over 99% of molecules were held by clones above 20 RNA copies, whereas under 1% of molecules were held by such clones in naive cells.

Receptor amplification or capture employed PCR. Sequenced using a NextSeq 500. Bulk TCR libraries were prepared as previously described, using TCR primers listed in Table S5. Purification of total RNA was performed with the Qiagen AllPrep DNA/RNA kit. Before analysis, reads from multiple sequencing runs of the same library were pooled. The source study handled its data this way. Reads were retained only if the reads had an exact TCR constant sequence, and the retained reads were trimmed to 150 nt and grouped according to their 12-nt molecular barcodes. Within each barcode group, reads were sub-clustered at a 15% Levenshtein threshold, and quality-weighted consensus sequences were built per RNA molecule. Non-functional sequences were filtered out, along with any lower-count sequence sitting one edit away from another sequence. Based on a fit of two negative binomial distributions, barcode sub-clusters having less than 20% of the maximum read count were discarded. Starting from the raw public reads, TCRdb applied fastp trimming at Q25, assembled clones with MiXCR and retained in-frame beta chains. Every CDR3 protein is listed once, alongside the most common genes and DNA of its rows. TCRdb, not the authors, supplied the V and J calls. Across this sample there are approximately 320,000 distinct CDR3 sequences, with 24% seen only once. The ten largest clones add up to about 0.74% of the sample.

There are many counts of this clonotype. Its antigen target is currently unknown. It has no much larger one-base neighbor in the sample; base qualities were not kept. Material for sequencing was naive CD8+ T cells from blood, with Jurkat cell RNA spiked in. The sample's cell subset or site label, in plain terms: FACS-sorted CD8+CD4-CCR7+CD45RA+ naive T cells. The clonotype comes from a human donor in good health. Some libraries in this study had Jurkat cell RNA spiked in. The rearranged chain carries TRBV5-6 and TRBJ2-1; TRBD2 is perhaps the D gene, given 6 matching bases. DNA sequence: TGTGCCAGCAGCTTGGGCCTAGCGACTTCCTACAATGAGCAGTTCTTC. Its product reads: CASSLGLATSYNEQFF.